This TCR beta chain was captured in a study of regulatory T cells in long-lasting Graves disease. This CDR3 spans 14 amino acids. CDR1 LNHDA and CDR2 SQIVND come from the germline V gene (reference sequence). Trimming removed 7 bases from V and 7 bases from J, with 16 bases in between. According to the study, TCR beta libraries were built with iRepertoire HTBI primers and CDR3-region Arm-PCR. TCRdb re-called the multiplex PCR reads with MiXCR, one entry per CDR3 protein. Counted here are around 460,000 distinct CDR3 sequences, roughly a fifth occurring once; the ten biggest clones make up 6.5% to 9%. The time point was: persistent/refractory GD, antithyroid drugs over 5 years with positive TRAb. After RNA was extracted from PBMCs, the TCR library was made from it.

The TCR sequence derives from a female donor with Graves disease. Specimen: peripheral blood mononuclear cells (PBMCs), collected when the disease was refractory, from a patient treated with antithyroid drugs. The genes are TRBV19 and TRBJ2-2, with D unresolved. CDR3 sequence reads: CASTPKSRIGELFF. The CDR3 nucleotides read TGTGCCAGTACCCCCAAGAGCAGGATCGGGGAGCTGTTTTTT.